The clone carrying this TCR beta chain has more than one count but fewer than ten. Its antigen is not identified. This entry belongs to a study of T cell responses to AZD1222 COVID-19 vaccine. Whole-study results and caveats: Samples come after the peak T cell response, not at day 14. Recipients of AZD1222 seropositive at baseline numbered only five or six. Possibly, clonal diversity was underestimated; donors were largely white British and included more females.

CDR3 size: 19 residues. V lost 3 bases to trimming and J lost 0 bases; unmatched junction nucleotides: 10. Germline V gene sequence: CDR1 MDHEN, CDR2 SYDVKM. TCRdb's copy holds only in-frame clones and misses some; the assay was immunoSEQ multiplex PCR. Among 98,000 or so clones listed, approximately 88% were seen once. The rearrangement links TRBV28 to TRBJ2-2, with 10 bases aligning to TRBD1. This TCR was recovered from an adult who received the AZD1222 COVID-19 vaccine. The sample was peripheral blood, taken 28 days after the second AZD1222 dose. In DNA, the CDR3 is TGTGCCAGCAGTTTTCCCGGGACAGGGGTCCACGCGAACACCGGGGAGCTGTTTTTT. As protein: CASSFPGTGVHANTGELFF.